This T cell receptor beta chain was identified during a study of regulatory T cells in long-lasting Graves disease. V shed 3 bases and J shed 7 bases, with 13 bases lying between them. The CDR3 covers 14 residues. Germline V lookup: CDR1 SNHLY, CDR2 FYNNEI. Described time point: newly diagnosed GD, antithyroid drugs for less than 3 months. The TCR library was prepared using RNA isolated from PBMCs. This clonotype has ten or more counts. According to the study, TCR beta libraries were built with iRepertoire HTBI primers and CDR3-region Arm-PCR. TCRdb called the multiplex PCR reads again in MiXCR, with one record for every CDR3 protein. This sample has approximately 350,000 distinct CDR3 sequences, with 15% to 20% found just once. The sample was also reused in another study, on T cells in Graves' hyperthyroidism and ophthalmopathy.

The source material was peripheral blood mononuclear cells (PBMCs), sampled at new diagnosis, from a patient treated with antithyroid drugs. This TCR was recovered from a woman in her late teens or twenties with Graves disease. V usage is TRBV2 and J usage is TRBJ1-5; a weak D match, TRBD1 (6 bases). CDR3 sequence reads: CASSDRGGGQPQHF. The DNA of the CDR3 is TGTGCCAGCAGTGATAGAGGGGGAGGACAGCCCCAGCATTTT.